Listed below are T cell receptor beta chains from one sample, sequenced in a study of cytomegalovirus exposure and HLA in healthy donors. Using immunoSEQ multiplex PCR, the repertoire was profiled, and TCRdb retains in-frame clones only, with some absent. The sample includes about 130,000 clones, roughly 79% of them seen just once. The material sequenced was PBMCs. Every receptor here comes from a woman aged 45-60 years in good health and CMV-seronegative. CDR3s include the opening cysteine and the closing phenylalanine or tryptophan. The D gene is left open where the match is weak.

CASSQSPSGTDTQYF	TRBV4-3	TRBJ2-3	TRBD2
CASSLQGASTEAFF	TRBV2	TRBJ1-1	TRBD1
CASSIDRGSNQPQHF	TRBV19	TRBJ1-5	TRBD1
CASSKQAGVVYNEQFF	TRBV7-2	TRBJ2-1	TRBD2
CASSYRQFNMNTEAFF	TRBV6-5	TRBJ1-1	-
CASSTRTGELFF	TRBV7-3	TRBJ2-2	-
CASSEGQVYGYTF	TRBV11-3	TRBJ1-2	TRBD1
CASSPSPSEAFF	TRBV18	TRBJ1-1	-
CASSLHLTGDYGYTF	TRBV19	TRBJ1-2	-
CASSFVSRGDEKLFF	TRBV7-2	TRBJ1-4	-
CASSLVAGGPEEQFF	TRBV7-9	TRBJ2-1	TRBD2
CASSQKGLAGADTQYF	TRBV7-3	TRBJ2-3	TRBD2
CASSPRSGEQFF	TRBV5-1	TRBJ2-1	-
CASSIAHVGGTYNEQFF	TRBV19	TRBJ2-1	-
CASRPKLAQTGTGGYNEQFF	TRBV27	TRBJ2-1	TRBD1
CASSVEVLAGVGDTQYF	TRBV9	TRBJ2-3	TRBD2
CASSPISSGLNEQFF	TRBV18	TRBJ2-1	-
CASSLSRTGTWGDTQYF	TRBV25-1	TRBJ2-3	TRBD1
CSAPGQGAKHGYTF	TRBV29-1	TRBJ1-2	TRBD1
CASIYHRAYNEKLFF	TRBV27	TRBJ1-4	-
CASSLIAGPSYEQYF	TRBV5-4	TRBJ2-7	TRBD2
CASSAGSQYTEAFF	TRBV9	TRBJ1-1	-
CASSLDGTGGEAFF	TRBV7-2	TRBJ1-1	TRBD1
CASRPREANEKLFF	TRBV2	TRBJ1-4	-
CASSLRTGGDQPQHF	TRBV7-3	TRBJ1-5	TRBD1
CASSQGQGSGQPQHF	TRBV6-1	TRBJ1-5	TRBD1
CASSLGLAGEQYF	TRBV7-2	TRBJ2-7	-
CSSSRDTGELFF	TRBV7-9	TRBJ2-2	-
CASSLLRKLGNEQFF	TRBV28	TRBJ2-1	-
CASIQDRVVQPQHF	TRBV6-1	TRBJ1-5	TRBD1
CASSRDTRETQYF	TRBV27	TRBJ2-5	-
CASSERGRIGGQPQHF	TRBV6-1	TRBJ1-5	-
CASSERGDSNQPQHF	TRBV4-1	TRBJ1-5	-
CASSLSGEGNQPQHF	TRBV18	TRBJ1-5	-
CSVEGTGQGYGYTF	TRBV29-1	TRBJ1-2	TRBD1
CASNMDRILEKLFF	TRBV7-9	TRBJ1-4	TRBD1
CASSLVAGVQETQYF	TRBV7-6	TRBJ2-5	TRBD2
CASSESTSGYEQYF	TRBV10-2	TRBJ2-7	TRBD2
CASRLTGGTDTQYF	TRBV19	TRBJ2-3	TRBD1
CASNLPGQGSDEQFF	TRBV7-3	TRBJ2-1	TRBD1
CASSLKQGVHGYTF	TRBV6-1	TRBJ1-2	-
CASSKETGSSGELFF	TRBV19	TRBJ2-2	TRBD1
CASSLVQGLTDTQYF	TRBV5-1	TRBJ2-3	-
CSVLARALADPRVEPNSYNEQFF	TRBV29-1	TRBJ2-1	TRBD2
CAISLQGVNQPQHF	TRBV10-3	TRBJ1-5	-
CASSSKNTEAFF	TRBV7-9	TRBJ1-1	-
CASSLVGQGGYTF	TRBV7-9	TRBJ1-2	-
CASSQDIGSSYNEQFF	TRBV4-3	TRBJ2-1	-